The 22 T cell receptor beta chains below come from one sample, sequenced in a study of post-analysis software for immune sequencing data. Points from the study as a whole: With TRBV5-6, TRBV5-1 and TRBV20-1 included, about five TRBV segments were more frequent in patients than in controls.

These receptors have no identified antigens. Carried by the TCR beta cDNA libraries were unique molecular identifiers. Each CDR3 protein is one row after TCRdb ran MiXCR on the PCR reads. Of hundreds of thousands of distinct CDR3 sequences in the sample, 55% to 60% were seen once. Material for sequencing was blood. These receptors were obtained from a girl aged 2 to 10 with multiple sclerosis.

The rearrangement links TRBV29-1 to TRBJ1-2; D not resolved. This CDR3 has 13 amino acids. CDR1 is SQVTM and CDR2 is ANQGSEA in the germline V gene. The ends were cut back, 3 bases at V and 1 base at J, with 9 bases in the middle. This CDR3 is CSVDGPFNYGYTF. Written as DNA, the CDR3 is TGCAGCGTTGATGGGCCCTTTAACTATGGCTACACCTTC. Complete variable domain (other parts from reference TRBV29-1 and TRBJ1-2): SAVISQKPSRDICQRGTSLTIQCQVDSQVTMMFWYRQQPGQSLTLIATANQGSEATYESGFVIDKFPISRPNLTFSTLTVSNMSPEDSSIYLCSVDGPFNYGYTFGSGTRLTVV.

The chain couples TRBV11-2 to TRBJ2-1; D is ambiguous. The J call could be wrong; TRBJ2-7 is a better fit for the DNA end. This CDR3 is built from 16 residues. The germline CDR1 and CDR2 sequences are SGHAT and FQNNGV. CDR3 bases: TGTGCCAGCAGCTTAGTAGGGCGGCGGAACTACAATGAGCAGTACTTC. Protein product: CASSLVGRRNYNEQYF.

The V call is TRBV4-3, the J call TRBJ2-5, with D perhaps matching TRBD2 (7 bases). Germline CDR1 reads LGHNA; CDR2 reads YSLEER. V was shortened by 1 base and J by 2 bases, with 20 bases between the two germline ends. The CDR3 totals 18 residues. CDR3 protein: CASSQGPVAGGRQETQYF. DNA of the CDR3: TGCGCCAGCAGCCAAGGGCCGGTAGCCGGGGGGCGTCAAGAGACCCAGTACTTC.

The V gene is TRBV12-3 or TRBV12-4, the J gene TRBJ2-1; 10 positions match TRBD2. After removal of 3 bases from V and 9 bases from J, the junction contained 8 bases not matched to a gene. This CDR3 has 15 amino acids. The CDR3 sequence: CASSLGLAGVIEQFF. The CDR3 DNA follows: TGTGCCAGCAGTTTGGGGCTAGCGGGAGTAATTGAGCAGTTCTTC.

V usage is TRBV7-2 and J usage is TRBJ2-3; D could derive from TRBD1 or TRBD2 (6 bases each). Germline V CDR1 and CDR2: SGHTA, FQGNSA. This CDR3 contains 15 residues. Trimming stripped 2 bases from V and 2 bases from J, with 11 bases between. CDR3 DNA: TGTGCCAGCAGCTTAAGTAGGGGGGCCACAGATACGCAGTATTTT. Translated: CASSLSRGATDTQYF. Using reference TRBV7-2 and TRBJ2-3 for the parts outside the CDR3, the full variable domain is GAGVSQSPSNKVTEKGKDVELRCDPISGHTALYWYRQSLGQGLEFLIYFQGNSAPDKSGLPSDRFSAERTGGSVSTLTIQRTQQEDSAVYLCASSLSRGATDTQYFGPGTRLTVL.

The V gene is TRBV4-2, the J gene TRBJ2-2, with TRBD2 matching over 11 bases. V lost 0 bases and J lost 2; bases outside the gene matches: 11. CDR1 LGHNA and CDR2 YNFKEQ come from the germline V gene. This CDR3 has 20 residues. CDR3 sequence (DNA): TGTGCCAGCAGCCAAGACCCCCTAGCGGGGGGCCTCGATAACACCGGGGAGCTGTTTTTT. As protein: CASSQDPLAGGLDNTGELFF.

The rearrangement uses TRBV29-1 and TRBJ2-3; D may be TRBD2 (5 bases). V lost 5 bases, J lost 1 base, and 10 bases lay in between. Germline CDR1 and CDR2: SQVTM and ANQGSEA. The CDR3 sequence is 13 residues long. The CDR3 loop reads CSVLRRGTDTQYF. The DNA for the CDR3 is TGCAGCGTTTTACGGCGGGGCACAGATACGCAGTATTTT.

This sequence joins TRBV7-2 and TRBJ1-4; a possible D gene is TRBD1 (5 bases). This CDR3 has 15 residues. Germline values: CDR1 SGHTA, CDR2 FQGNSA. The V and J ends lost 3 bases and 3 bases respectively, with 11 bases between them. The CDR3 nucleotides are TGTGCCAGCAGCTTCGGAGGGGTTGCTAATGAAAAACTGTTTTTT. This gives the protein CASSFGGVANEKLFF.

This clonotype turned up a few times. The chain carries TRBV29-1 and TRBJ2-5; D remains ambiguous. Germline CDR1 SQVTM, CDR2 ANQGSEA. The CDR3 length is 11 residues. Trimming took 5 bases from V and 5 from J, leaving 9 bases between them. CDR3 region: CSVTVRETQYF. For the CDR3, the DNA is TGCAGCGTTACGGTGCGGGAGACCCAGTACTTC. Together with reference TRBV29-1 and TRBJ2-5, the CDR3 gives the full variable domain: SAVISQKPSRDICQRGTSLTIQCQVDSQVTMMFWYRQQPGQSLTLIATANQGSEATYESGFVIDKFPISRPNLTFSTLTVSNMSPEDSSIYLCSVTVRETQYFGPGTRLLVL.

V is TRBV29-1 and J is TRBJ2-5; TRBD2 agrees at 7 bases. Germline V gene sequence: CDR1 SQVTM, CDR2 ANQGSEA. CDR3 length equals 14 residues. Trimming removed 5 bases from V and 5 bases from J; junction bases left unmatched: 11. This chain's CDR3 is CSVWGGPLGETQYF. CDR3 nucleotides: TGCAGCGTTTGGGGAGGGCCTCTGGGGGAGACCCAGTACTTC. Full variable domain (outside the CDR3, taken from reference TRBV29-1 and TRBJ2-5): SAVISQKPSRDICQRGTSLTIQCQVDSQVTMMFWYRQQPGQSLTLIATANQGSEATYESGFVIDKFPISRPNLTFSTLTVSNMSPEDSSIYLCSVWGGPLGETQYFGPGTRLLVL.

In DNA, the CDR3 is TGTGCCAGCAGTCGAGTAGCGGGAGTCTCCTACGAGCAGTACTTC. Translated: CASSRVAGVSYEQYF. V and J are TRBV7-9 and TRBJ2-7, with 9 bases aligning to TRBD2. This CDR3 has 15 amino acids. V dropped 6 bases and J dropped 0; count of bases not matched to a gene: 6. Germline values: CDR1 SEHNR, CDR2 FQNEAQ (reference sequence).

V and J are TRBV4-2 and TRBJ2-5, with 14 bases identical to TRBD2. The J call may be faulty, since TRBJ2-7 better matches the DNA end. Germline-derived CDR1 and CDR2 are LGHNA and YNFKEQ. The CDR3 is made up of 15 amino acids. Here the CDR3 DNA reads TGTGCCAGCAGCGGGACGGGACTAGCGGGAGTCGAGCAGTACTTC. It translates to CASSGTGLAGVEQYF.

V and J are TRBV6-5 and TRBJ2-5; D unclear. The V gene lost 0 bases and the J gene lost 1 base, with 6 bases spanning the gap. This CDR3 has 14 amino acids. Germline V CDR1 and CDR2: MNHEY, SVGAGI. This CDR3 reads CASSYSGSQETQYF. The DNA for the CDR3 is TGTGCCAGCAGTTACTCGGGCAGCCAAGAGACCCAGTACTTC.

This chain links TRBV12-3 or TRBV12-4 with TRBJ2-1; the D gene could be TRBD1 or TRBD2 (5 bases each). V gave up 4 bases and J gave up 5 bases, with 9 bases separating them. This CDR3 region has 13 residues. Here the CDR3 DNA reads TGTGCCAGCAGTTGGGACCCGCACAATGAGCAGTTCTTC. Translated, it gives CASSWDPHNEQFF.

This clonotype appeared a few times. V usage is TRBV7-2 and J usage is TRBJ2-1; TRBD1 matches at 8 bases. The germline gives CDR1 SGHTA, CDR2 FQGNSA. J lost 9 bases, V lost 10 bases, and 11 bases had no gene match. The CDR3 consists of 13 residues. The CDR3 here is CATHSTRGREQFF. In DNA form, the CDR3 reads TGTGCCACCCACTCCACCAGGGGGCGTGAGCAGTTCTTC.

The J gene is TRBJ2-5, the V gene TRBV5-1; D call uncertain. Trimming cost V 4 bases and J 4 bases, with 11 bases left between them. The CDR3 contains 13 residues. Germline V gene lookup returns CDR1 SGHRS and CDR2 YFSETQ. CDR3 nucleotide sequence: TGCGCCAGCAGCGGTAAAGGAAGAGAGACCCAGTACTTC. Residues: CASSGKGRETQYF.

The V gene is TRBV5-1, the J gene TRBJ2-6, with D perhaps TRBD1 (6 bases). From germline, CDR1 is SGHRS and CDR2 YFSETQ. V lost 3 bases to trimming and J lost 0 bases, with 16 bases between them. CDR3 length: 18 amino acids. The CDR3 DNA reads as TGCGCCAGCAGCTACCTAACAGGGTACCGCTCTGGGGCCAACGTCCTGACTTTC. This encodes CASSYLTGYRSGANVLTF.

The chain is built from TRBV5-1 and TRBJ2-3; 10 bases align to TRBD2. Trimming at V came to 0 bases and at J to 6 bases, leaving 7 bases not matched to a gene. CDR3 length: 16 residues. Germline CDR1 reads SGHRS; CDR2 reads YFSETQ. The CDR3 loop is CASSLEERGGADTQYF. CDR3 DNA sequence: TGCGCCAGCAGCTTGGAAGAGCGGGGGGGAGCGGATACGCAGTATTTT.

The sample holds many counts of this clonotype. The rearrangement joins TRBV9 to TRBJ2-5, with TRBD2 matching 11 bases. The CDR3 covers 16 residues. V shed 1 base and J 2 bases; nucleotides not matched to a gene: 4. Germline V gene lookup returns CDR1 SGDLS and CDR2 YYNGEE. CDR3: CASSVLAGGEQETQYF. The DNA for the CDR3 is TGTGCCAGCAGCGTACTAGCGGGGGGTGAGCAAGAGACCCAGTACTTC. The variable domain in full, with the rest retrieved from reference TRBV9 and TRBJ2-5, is DSGVTQTPKHLITATGQRVTLRCSPRSGDLSVYWYQQSLDQGLQFLIQYYNGEERAKGNILERFSAQQFPDLHSELNLSSLELGDSALYFCASSVLAGGEQETQYFGPGTRLLVL.

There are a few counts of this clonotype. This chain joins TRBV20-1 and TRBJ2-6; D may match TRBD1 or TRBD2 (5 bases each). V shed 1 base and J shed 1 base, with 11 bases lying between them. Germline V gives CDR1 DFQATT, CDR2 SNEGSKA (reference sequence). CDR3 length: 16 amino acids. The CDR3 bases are TGCAGTGCTAGAGGTGGAGAGGGGTCTGGGGCCAACGTCCTGACTTTC. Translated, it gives CSARGGEGSGANVLTF.

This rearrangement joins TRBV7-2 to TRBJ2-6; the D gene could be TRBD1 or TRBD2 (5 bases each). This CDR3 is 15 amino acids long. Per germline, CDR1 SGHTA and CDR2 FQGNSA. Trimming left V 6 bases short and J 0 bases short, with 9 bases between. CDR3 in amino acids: CASRLRGSGANVLTF. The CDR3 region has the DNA TGTGCCAGCAGATTGAGGGGCTCTGGGGCCAACGTCCTGACTTTC. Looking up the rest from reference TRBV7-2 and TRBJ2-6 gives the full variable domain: GAGVSQSPSNKVTEKGKDVELRCDPISGHTALYWYRQSLGQGLEFLIYFQGNSAPDKSGLPSDRFSAERTGGSVSTLTIQRTQQEDSAVYLCASRLRGSGANVLTFGAGSRLTVL.

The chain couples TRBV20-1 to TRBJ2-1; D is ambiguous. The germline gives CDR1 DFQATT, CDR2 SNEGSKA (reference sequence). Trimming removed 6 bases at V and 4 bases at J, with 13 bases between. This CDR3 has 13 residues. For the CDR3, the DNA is TGCAGTGCCACCTCTCTAGGTTACAATGAGCAGTTCTTC. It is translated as CSATSLGYNEQFF.